This T cell receptor (beta chain) originates from a study of OX40 agonist ivuxolimab in advanced cancers. CDR3 length: 14 amino acids. Germline CDR1 SGHNT, CDR2 YENEEA. V gave up 1 base and J gave up 1 base, with 7 bases separating them. The method was immunoSEQ multiplex PCR; TCRdb's version includes in-frame clones alone and lacks a portion of them. This table holds 77,000 or so clones, about 90% found once. The specimen comprised CD4+ or CD8+ T cells sorted from blood, sampled in a trial of the OX40 agonist ivuxolimab. The genes are TRBV11-3 and TRBJ2-5, with D unclear. The receptor was derived from an adult with an advanced solid tumor such as melanoma, head and neck, liver or kidney cancer. This CDR3 reads CASSLVGPQETQYF. The CDR3 bases are TGTGCCAGCAGCTTAGTCGGACCCCAAGAGACCCAGTACTTC.